The present TCR beta chain was sequenced within a study of T cell repertoires in cytomegalovirus infection. Ten or more counts support this clonotype. The antigen is unknown. Findings and caveats of the study: In two of eight donors, the top clonotype was HLA-C-restricted CMV-specific.

Germline V gene data show CDR1 as SGHVS and CDR2 as FNYEAQ. V was clipped by 1 base and J by 4 bases; unmatched bases: 9. The CDR3 has 16 amino acids. Via MiXCR, TCRdb re-called the reads, giving one row per CDR3 protein. Of fewer than 700,000 distinct CDR3 sequences in the sample, around 24% were seen once. This receptor was taken from a human donor in good health (CMV status not recorded). Some clones in this sample may be carry-over from other donors' samples. The rearrangement uses TRBV7-6 and TRBJ2-7; 8 bases align to TRBD1. The sequencing input was CD8+ T cells from PBMCs. This CDR3 reads CASSLEPGGGEYEQYF. DNA for the CDR3: TGTGCCAGCAGCTTAGAACCAGGGGGCGGAGAGTACGAGCAGTACTTC.